The 10 T cell receptor beta chains below were found in one sample sequenced in a study of T-cell memory formation after mild COVID-19. TCRdb re-called the 5' RACE reads with MiXCR, one entry per CDR3 protein. The sample consists of over 450,000 distinct CDR3 sequences, 20% of them appearing once. Sequences were obtained from PBMCs or a T cell subset sorted from them (not recorded which). These receptor sequences come from an adult woman who had mild COVID-19 (a few samples of this study predate the infection). Cell type and time point are not known.

This clonotype has only a few counts. V is TRBV6-2 or TRBV6-3 and J is TRBJ2-1; 13 bases agree with TRBD2. Losses at the gene ends were 2 bases for V and 12 bases for J; bases not matched to a gene: 7. Per germline, CDR1 MNHEY and CDR2 SVGEGT. This CDR3 is built from 15 residues. CDR3 in DNA: TGTGCCAGCAGTTACGAACTAGCGGGAGGGCGAAGGCAGTTCTTC. This sequence encodes CASSYELAGGRRQFF.

In this sample, this clonotype turned up many times. This chain uses TRBV7-9 with TRBJ2-7; D is unresolved. Trimming took off 2 bases at V and 6 bases at J, with 11 bases between the two ends. Germline loops: CDR1 SEHNR, CDR2 FQNEAQ (reference sequence). The CDR3 has 13 amino acids. DNA of the CDR3: TGTGCCAGCAGCTTATCGGCCATAGGCGAGCAGTACTTC. Its protein product is CASSLSAIGEQYF.

The chain recombines TRBV9 with TRBJ2-7, with a tentative D call TRBD1 (6 bases). This CDR3 contains 14 residues. Germline V gene data show CDR1 as SGDLS and CDR2 as YYNGEE. Trimming took off 4 bases at V and 3 bases at J, with 14 bases between the two ends. CDR3 protein: CASSSTGDLYEQYF. CDR3 nucleotides: TGTGCCAGCAGCTCGACAGGAGACCTCTACGAGCAGTACTTC.

The chain links TRBV7-6 to TRBJ2-1, with 8 positions matching TRBD2. With V trimmed by 5 bases and J by 10 bases, 16 bases remained unmatched. Looked up from germline, CDR1 is SGHVS and CDR2 is FNYEAQ. There are 16 residues in the CDR3. The DNA of the CDR3 is TGTGCCAGCAGCGAAAATAGCGGGATTCTCACCATGGAGCAGTTCTTC. This gives the protein CASSENSGILTMEQFF.

This clonotype was seen only a few times. The V and J genes are TRBV7-9 and TRBJ1-1, with a weak D call TRBD1 (5 bases). Trimming shortened V by 1 base and J by 3 bases, and 9 bases separated the two germline ends. The CDR3 is 14 amino acids. Germline loops: CDR1 SEHNR, CDR2 FQNEAQ (reference sequence). The CDR3 bases are TGTGCCAGCAGCTTAGTGGTGGGGGACACTGAAGCTTTCTTT. This translates into CASSLVVGDTEAFF.

This clonotype was found a few times. The chain is built from TRBV12-3 or TRBV12-4 and TRBJ1-2; a possible D gene is TRBD1 (6 bases). V lost 3 bases to trimming and J lost 8 bases, with 10 bases between them. The CDR3 is 12 amino acids. The CDR3 nucleotides read TGTGCCAGCAGTTTGGGGGGGCACGGCTACACCTTC. As protein: CASSLGGHGYTF.

This clonotype has only a few counts. The chain links TRBV12-3 or TRBV12-4 to TRBJ1-4, with D unclear. V lost 6 bases and J 7 bases, leaving 18 bases between the germline ends. The CDR3 runs 15 residues. CDR3 coding DNA: TGTGCCAGCAGCCCGGATTCCGCAGCCGGTGAAAAACTGTTTTTT. Its protein is CASSPDSAAGEKLFF.

V and J are TRBV30 and TRBJ2-3, with D perhaps TRBD2 (6 bases). V lost 1 base and J 2 bases, leaving 16 bases between the germline ends. This CDR3 has 16 amino acids. CDR1 and CDR2 from the germline V gene are GTSNPN and SVGIG (reference sequence). The CDR3 region has the DNA TGTGCCTGGAGTGAAGGATCTAGCGTCTTCACAGATACGCAGTATTTT. Translating gives CAWSEGSSVFTDTQYF.

This clonotype was recorded a few times. The chain links TRBV5-1 to TRBJ2-2, with 7 bases aligning to TRBD1. The CDR3 consists of 15 residues. Germline V CDR1 and CDR2: SGHRS, YFSETQ. The junction had 7 bases not matched to a gene; V was cut back by 6 bases and J by 2 bases. The chain's CDR3 is CASTRTGRNTGELFF. In nucleotides, the CDR3 is TGCGCCAGCACGAGGACAGGCCGCAACACCGGGGAGCTGTTTTTT. The variable domain in full, with the rest retrieved from reference TRBV5-1 and TRBJ2-2, is KAGVTQTPRYLIKTRGQQVTLSCSPISGHRSVSWYQQTPGQGLQFLFEYFSETQRNKGNFPGRFSGRQFSNSRSEMNVSTLELGDSALYLCASTRTGRNTGELFFGEGSRLTVL.

This clonotype was counted between two and nine times. The CDR3 spells CASSQEGRQSGQETQYF. CDR3 sequence (DNA): TGTGCCAGCAGCCAAGAGGGACGGCAGTCCGGGCAAGAGACCCAGTACTTC. V is TRBV14 and J is TRBJ2-5, with D perhaps given as TRBD1 or TRBD2 (5 bases each). CDR1 is SGHDN, CDR2 FVKESK, per germline. V gave up 0 bases and J gave up 2 bases, with 16 bases separating them. This CDR3 comprises 17 residues.